This T cell receptor (beta chain) was identified during a study of T cell repertoires in cytomegalovirus infection. In the study overall: In public TCR beta signatures, there were indications of both CMV infection and matching HLA type.

Turning to this clonotype: Its cognate antigen is unknown.

Using its own MiXCR run on the reads, TCRdb lists one record per CDR3 protein. The sample shows some 350,000 distinct CDR3 sequences, 15% to 20% of them seen only once. Whole-study findings and limits: The response measured ex vivo was dominated by TCR beta clonotypes (HLA-C-restricted and CMV-specific). Totalled public TCR beta family frequency picked out people who carried CMV plus the relevant HLA.

CDR1 and CDR2 (germline): SGHDN, FVKESK. The germline V and J ends were trimmed by 0 bases and 5 bases, with 19 bases remaining between them. The CDR3 sequence is 17 residues long. The chain employs TRBV14 and TRBJ2-5; TRBD1 is a possible D gene (6 bases). Sequenced: PBMCs. The sequence derives from a human donor in good health (CMV status not recorded). Some clones in this sample may be carry-over from other donors' samples. The CDR3 reads CASSQDKGVLPGETQYF. In nucleotides, the CDR3 is TGTGCCAGCAGCCAAGATAAGGGGGTTTTACCAGGGGAGACCCAGTACTTC.